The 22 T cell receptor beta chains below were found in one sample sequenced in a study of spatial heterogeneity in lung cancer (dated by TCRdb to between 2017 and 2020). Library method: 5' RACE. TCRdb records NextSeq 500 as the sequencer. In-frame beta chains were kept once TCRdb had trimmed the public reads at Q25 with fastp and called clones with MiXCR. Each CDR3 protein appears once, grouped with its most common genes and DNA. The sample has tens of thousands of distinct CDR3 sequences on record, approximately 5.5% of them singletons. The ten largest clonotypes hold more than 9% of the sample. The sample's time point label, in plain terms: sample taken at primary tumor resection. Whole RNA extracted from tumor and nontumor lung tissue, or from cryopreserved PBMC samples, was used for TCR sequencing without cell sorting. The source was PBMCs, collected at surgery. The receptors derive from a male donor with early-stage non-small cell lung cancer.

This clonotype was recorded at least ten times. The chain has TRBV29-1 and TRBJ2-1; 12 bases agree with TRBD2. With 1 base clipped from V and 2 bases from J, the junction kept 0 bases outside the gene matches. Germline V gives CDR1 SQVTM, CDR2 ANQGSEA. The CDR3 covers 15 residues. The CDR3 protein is CSVEGLAGAYNEQFF. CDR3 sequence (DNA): TGCAGCGTTGAAGGACTAGCGGGAGCCTACAATGAGCAGTTCTTC.

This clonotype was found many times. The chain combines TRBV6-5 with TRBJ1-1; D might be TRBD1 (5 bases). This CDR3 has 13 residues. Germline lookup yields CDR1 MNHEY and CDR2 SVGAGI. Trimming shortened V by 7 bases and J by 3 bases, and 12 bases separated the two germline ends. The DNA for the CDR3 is TGTGCCAGCACTCGGGACGGCTACACTGAAGCTTTCTTT. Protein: CASTRDGYTEAFF.

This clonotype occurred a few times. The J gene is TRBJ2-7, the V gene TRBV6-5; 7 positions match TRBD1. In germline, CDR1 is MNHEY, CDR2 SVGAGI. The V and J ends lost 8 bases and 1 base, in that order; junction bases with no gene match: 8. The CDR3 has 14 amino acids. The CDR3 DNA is TGTGCCAGCTGGGGGACAGCAATATCCTACGAGCAGTACTTC. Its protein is CASWGTAISYEQYF.

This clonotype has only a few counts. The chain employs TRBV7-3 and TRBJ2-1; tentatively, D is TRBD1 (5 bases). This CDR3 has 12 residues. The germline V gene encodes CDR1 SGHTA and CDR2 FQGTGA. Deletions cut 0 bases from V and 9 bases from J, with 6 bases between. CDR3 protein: CASSLTQGEQFF. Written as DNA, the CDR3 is TGTGCCAGCAGCTTAACTCAGGGTGAGCAGTTCTTC.

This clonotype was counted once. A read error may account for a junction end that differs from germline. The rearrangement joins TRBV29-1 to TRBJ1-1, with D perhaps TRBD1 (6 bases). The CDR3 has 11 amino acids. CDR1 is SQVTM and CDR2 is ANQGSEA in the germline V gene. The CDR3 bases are TGCAGCGCATACGTGGGGGGACAATTCCGATTT. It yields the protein CSAYVGGQFRF.

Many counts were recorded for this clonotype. The CDR3 coding sequence is TGCAGTGCTAGAACTGGGGAAATTAAGAATCAGCCCCAGCATTTT. Protein sequence: CSARTGEIKNQPQHF. The rearrangement links TRBV20-1 to TRBJ1-5; D unclear. The length of the CDR3 is 15 residues. CDR1 is DFQATT and CDR2 is SNEGSKA in the germline V gene (reference sequence). V gave up 2 bases and J gave up 4 bases, with 15 bases separating them.

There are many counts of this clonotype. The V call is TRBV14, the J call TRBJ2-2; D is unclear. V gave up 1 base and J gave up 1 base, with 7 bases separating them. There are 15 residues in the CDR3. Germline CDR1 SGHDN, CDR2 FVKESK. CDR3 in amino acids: CASSQGLGNTGELFF. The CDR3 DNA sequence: TGTGCCAGCAGCCAAGGGTTGGGGAACACCGGGGAGCTGTTTTTT.

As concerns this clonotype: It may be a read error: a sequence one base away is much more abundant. CDR3: CASSQLGTDTQYF. CDR3 DNA: TGTGCCAGCAGCCAGTTGGGCACAGATACGCAGTATTTT. The chain links TRBV14 to TRBJ2-3, with D uncertain. V was shortened by 3 bases and J by 1 base, with 5 bases between the two germline ends. Germline lookup yields CDR1 SGHDN and CDR2 FVKESK. CDR3 length: 13 amino acids.

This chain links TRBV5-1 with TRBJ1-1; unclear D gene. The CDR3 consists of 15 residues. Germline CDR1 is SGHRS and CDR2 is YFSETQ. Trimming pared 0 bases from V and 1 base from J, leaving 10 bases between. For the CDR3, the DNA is TGCGCCAGCAGCTTGGCGAGTGCCGGGAACACTGAAGCTTTCTTT. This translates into CASSLASAGNTEAFF.

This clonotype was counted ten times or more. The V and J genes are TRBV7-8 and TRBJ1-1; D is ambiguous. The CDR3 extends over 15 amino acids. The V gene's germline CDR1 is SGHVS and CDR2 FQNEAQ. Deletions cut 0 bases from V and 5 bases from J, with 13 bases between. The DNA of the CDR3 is TGTGCCAGCAGCTTAGCGCCCCGGGAAGGGACTGAAGCTTTCTTT. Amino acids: CASSLAPREGTEAFF.

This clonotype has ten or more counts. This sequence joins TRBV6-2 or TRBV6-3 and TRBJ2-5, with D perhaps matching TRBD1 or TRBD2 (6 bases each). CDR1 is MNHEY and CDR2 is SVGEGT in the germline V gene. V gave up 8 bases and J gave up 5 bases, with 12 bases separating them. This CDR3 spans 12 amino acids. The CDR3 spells CASSGAGETQYF. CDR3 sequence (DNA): TGTGCCAGCTCGGGGGCCGGGGAGACCCAGTACTTC.

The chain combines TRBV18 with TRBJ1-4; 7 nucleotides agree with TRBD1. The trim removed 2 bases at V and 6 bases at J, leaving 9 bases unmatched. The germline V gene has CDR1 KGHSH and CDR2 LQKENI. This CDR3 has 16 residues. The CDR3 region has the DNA TGTGCCAGCTCACCAACCAGGGGGACAGATTATGAAAAACTGTTTTTT. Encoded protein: CASSPTRGTDYEKLFF.

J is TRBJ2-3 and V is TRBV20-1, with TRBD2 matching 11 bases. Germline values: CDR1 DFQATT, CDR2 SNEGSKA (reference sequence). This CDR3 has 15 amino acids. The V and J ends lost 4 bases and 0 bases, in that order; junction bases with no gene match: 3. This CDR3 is CSATTSGGSTDTQYF. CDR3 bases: TGCAGTGCTACCACTAGCGGGGGAAGCACAGATACGCAGTATTTT.

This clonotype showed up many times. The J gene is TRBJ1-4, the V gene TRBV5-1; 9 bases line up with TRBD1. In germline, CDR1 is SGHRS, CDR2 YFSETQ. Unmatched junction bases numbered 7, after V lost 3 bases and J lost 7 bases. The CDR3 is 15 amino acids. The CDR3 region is CASSSYRGQGEKLFF. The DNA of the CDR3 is TGCGCCAGCAGCTCCTACAGGGGGCAGGGTGAAAAACTGTTTTTT.

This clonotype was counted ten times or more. The CDR3 DNA sequence: TGTGCCAGCAGCGCCGCTAGGTCCAGGGGATTTCAGCCCCAGCATTTT. Amino acid sequence: CASSAARSRGFQPQHF. V is TRBV7-8 and J is TRBJ1-5, with a possible D match to TRBD1 (6 bases). Germline CDR1 SGHVS, CDR2 FQNEAQ. The germline V and J ends were trimmed by 5 bases and 6 bases, with 20 bases remaining between them. The CDR3 length is 16 residues.

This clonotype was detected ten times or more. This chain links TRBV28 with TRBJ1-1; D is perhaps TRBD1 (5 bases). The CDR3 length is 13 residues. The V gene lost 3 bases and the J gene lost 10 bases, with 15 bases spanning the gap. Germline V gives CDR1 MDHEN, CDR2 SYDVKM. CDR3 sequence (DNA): TGTGCCAGCAGTTTTGGACACCTAGTGGGAGCTTTCTTT. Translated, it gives CASSFGHLVGAFF.

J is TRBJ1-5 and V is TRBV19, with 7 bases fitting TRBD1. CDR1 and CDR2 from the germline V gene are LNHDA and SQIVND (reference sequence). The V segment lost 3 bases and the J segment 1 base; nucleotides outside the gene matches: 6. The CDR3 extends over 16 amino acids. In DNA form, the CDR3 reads TGTGCCAGTAGTATCATTGACAGGGCCAGCAATCAGCCCCAGCATTTT. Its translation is CASSIIDRASNQPQHF.

CDR3 bases: TGTGCCAGCAGTACACGACTAGCGGGCACACTTAGGCGTAGCACAGATACGCAGTATTTT. It yields the protein CASSTRLAGTLRRSTDTQYF. The genes are TRBV28 and TRBJ2-3; 10 nucleotides line up with TRBD2. With V trimmed by 5 bases and J by 0 bases, 17 bases remained unmatched. This CDR3 comprises 20 residues. Germline assignment: CDR1 MDHEN and CDR2 SYDVKM. The entire variable domain, with the rest obtained from reference TRBV28 and TRBJ2-3, is as follows: DVKVTQSSRYLVKRTGEKVFLECVQDMDHENMFWYRQDPGLGLRLIYFSYDVKMKEKGDIPEGYSVSREKKERFSLILESASTNQTSMYLCASSTRLAGTLRRSTDTQYFGPGTRLTVL.

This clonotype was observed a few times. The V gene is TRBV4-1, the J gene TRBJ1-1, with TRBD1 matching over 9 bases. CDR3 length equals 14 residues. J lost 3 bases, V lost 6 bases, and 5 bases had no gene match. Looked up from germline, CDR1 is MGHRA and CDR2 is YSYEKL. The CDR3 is CASSRTGADTEAFF. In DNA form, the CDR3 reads TGCGCCAGCAGTCGGACAGGGGCGGACACTGAAGCTTTCTTT.

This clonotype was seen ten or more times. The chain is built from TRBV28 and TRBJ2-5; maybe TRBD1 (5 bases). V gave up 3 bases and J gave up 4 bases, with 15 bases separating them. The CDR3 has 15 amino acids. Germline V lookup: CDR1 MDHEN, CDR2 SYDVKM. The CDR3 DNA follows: TGTGCCAGCAGTTTCGGCAGGGTAGTTGGAGAGACCCAGTACTTC. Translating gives CASSFGRVVGETQYF.

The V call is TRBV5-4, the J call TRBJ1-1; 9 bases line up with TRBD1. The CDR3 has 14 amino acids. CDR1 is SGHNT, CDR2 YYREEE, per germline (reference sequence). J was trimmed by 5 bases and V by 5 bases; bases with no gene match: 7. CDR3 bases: TGTGCCAGCAGTTACACAGGGGGCTCGACTGAAGCTTTCTTT. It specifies CASSYTGGSTEAFF.

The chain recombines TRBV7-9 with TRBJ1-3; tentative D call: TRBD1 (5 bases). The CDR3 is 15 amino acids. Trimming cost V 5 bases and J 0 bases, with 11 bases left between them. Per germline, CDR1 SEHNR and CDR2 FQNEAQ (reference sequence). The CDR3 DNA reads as TGTGCCAGCAGCCTGGGACGGTACTCTGGAAACACCATATATTTT. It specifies CASSLGRYSGNTIYF.